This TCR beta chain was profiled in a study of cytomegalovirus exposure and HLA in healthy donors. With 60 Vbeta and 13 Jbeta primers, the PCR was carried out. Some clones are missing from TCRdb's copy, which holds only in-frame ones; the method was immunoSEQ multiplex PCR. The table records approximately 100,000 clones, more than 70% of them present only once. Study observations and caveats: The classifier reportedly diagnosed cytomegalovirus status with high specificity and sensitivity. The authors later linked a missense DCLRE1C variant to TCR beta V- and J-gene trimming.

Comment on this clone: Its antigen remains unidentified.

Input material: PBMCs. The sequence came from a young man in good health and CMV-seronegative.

The CDR3 reads CARFCSEYNEQFF. CDR3 coding DNA: TGTGCCAGATTTTGTAGCGAGTACAATGAGCAGTTCTTC. This sequence joins TRBV27 and TRBJ2-1, with D perhaps matching TRBD2 (5 bases). V was trimmed by 9 bases and J by 4 bases, leaving 13 bases between them. CDR1 and CDR2 (germline): MNHEY, SMNVEV (reference sequence). The CDR3 sequence is 13 residues long.